What follows are 27 T cell receptor beta chains derived from one specimen sequenced in a study of Ad26.COV2.S vaccination and SARS-CoV-2 variants. Assay: immunoSEQ multiplex PCR; the TCRdb copy retains only in-frame clones and omits some. Of about 460,000 clones listed, nearly 90% were seen once; the top ten hold around 1.8%. Described treatment: 19 received Ad26.COV2.S at low or high dose, single or two shots; 5 received placebo; per-sample allocation not given. On day 63 after the first injection, vaccine and placebo recipients gave samples. Sample: peripheral blood, taken in a trial of Ad26.COV2.S vaccine versus placebo. These receptors were taken from a person between 18 and 65 years old who received the Ad26.COV2.S COVID-19 vaccine or a placebo.

The chain combines TRBV13 with TRBJ1-6; D is perhaps TRBD1 (5 bases). V was pared by 8 bases and J by 10 bases, with 15 bases between. The CDR3 extends over 13 amino acids. Germline-derived CDR1 and CDR2 are PRHDT and FYEKMQ (reference sequence). The CDR3 region has the DNA TGTGCCAGCGGCGAGGGGTTTCGGTCACCCCTCCACTTT. Amino acids: CASGEGFRSPLHF.

V usage is TRBV5-1 and J usage is TRBJ1-5; the match to TRBD1 covers 7 bases. Losses at the gene ends were 5 bases for V and 0 bases for J; bases not matched to a gene: 5. The length of the CDR3 is 15 residues. Germline V gene sequence: CDR1 SGHRS, CDR2 YFSETQ. The CDR3 protein is CASSKTGDSNQPQHF. DNA for the CDR3: TGCGCCAGCAGTAAAACAGGGGATAGCAATCAGCCCCAGCATTTT.

The chain links TRBV6-5 to TRBJ1-2; D is uncertain. From germline, CDR1 is MNHEY and CDR2 SVGAGI. The CDR3 is made up of 14 amino acids. The V end lost 2 bases, the J end lost 2 bases, and 9 bases lay between the germline ends. The CDR3 here is CASSYHGKNYGYTF. The CDR3 DNA sequence: TGTGCCAGCAGTTACCACGGAAAAAACTATGGCTACACCTTC.

The chain recombines TRBV25-1 with TRBJ2-5; possibly TRBD2 for D (7 bases). The CDR3 is 15 residues long. Germline CDR1 reads MGHDK; CDR2 reads SYGVNS. The germline V and J ends were trimmed by 0 bases and 5 bases, with 13 bases remaining between them. The CDR3 protein is CASSEYTGGEETQYF. For the CDR3, the DNA is TGTGCCAGCAGTGAATATACGGGGGGCGAGGAGACCCAGTACTTC.

This chain joins TRBV6-5 and TRBJ1-4, with D possibly TRBD1 on 6 matching bases. Germline values: CDR1 MNHEY, CDR2 SVGAGI. There are 14 residues in the CDR3. V gave up 6 bases and J gave up 6 bases, with 14 bases separating them. In DNA form, the CDR3 reads TGTGCCAGCAGGAGGACAGACGTCGATGAAAAACTGTTTTTT. Protein: CASRRTDVDEKLFF.

The chain recombines TRBV25-1 with TRBJ1-1, with unresolved D. V was clipped by 3 bases and J by 11 bases, with 13 bases between them. The length of the CDR3 is 12 residues. Germline values: CDR1 MGHDK, CDR2 SYGVNS. The DNA for the CDR3 is TGTGCCAGCAGTGACCCAAGGGCTAAGGCTTTCTTT. Its protein is CASSDPRAKAFF.

The chain is built from TRBV6-4 and TRBJ2-1; D ambiguous. Trimming took off 0 bases at V and 0 bases at J, with 12 bases between the two ends. CDR1 and CDR2 from the germline V gene are MRHNA and SNTAGT. The CDR3 is 17 amino acids. In DNA form, the CDR3 reads TGTGCCAGCAGTGACTCGCTCAGAGTCCTCTCCTACAATGAGCAGTTCTTC. This codes for CASSDSLRVLSYNEQFF.

This chain links TRBV9 with TRBJ2-3; maybe TRBD2 (5 bases). Germline V gives CDR1 SGDLS, CDR2 YYNGEE. The CDR3 has 15 residues. The V gene lost 1 base and the J gene lost 1 base, with 10 bases spanning the gap. The CDR3, as DNA: TGTGCCAGCAGCGTAATGAATAGCGGCACAGATACGCAGTATTTT. Residues: CASSVMNSGTDTQYF.

This clone was counted between two and nine times. The rearrangement links TRBV6-1 to TRBJ1-2, with D possibly matching TRBD1 (6 bases). There are 14 residues in the CDR3. The V end was cut by 0 bases, the J end by 4 bases, with 9 bases between. Germline values: CDR1 MNHNS, CDR2 SASEGT. The CDR3 DNA reads TGTGCCAGCAGTGAAGCCCGACAGGTCTATGGCTACACCTTC. Its translation is CASSEARQVYGYTF.

As to this clone: Other nucleotide sequences in the sample specify the same CDR3. The chain couples TRBV5-8 to TRBJ2-7, with 11 nucleotides matching TRBD1. V lost 4 bases to trimming and J lost 0 bases; unmatched junction nucleotides: 3. The germline V gene has CDR1 SGHTS and CDR2 YDEGEE. CDR3 size: 15 residues. In DNA form, the CDR3 reads TGTGCCAGCAGCCGCGGGACAGGGGGCTCCTACGAGCAGTACTTC. Residues: CASSRGTGGSYEQYF.

This clone was counted a single time. The chain recombines TRBV6-2 or TRBV6-3 with TRBJ1-4, with D possibly being TRBD1 (5 bases). This CDR3 is built from 17 residues. Germline CDR1 MNHEY, CDR2 SVGEGT. V lost 2 bases and J 8 bases, leaving 21 bases between the germline ends. CDR3 amino acids: CASSYNSPGLGQEKLFF. DNA for the CDR3: TGTGCCAGCAGTTACAATAGCCCAGGGCTTGGGCAGGAAAAACTGTTTTTT.

The J gene is TRBJ2-6, the V gene TRBV2, with D possibly being TRBD1 (6 bases). In germline, CDR1 is SNHLY, CDR2 FYNNEI. The CDR3 length is 16 residues. The germline V and J ends were trimmed by 0 bases and 1 base, with 7 bases remaining between them. CDR3 protein: CASSEAGHSGANVLTF. The CDR3 DNA sequence: TGTGCCAGCAGTGAAGCGGGACATTCTGGGGCCAACGTCCTGACTTTC.

The V gene is TRBV6-2 or TRBV6-3, the J gene TRBJ1-1; perhaps TRBD1 as D (6 bases). Trimming left V 5 bases short and J 1 base short, with 17 bases between. This CDR3 contains 16 residues. CDR1 is MNHEY, CDR2 SVGEGT, per germline. The CDR3 coding sequence is TGTGCCAGCAGTCTACAGGGAGTCTATGCGAACACTGAAGCTTTCTTT. It encodes CASSLQGVYANTEAFF.

This chain's CDR3 is CASRSQVEQYF. The CDR3 DNA follows: TGTGCCAGCAGATCCCAGGTGGAGCAGTACTTC. This chain links TRBV11-2 with TRBJ2-7; D gene ambiguous. The CDR3 covers 11 residues. With 6 bases removed from V and 7 bases from J, the gap between germline ends came to 10 bases. Germline-derived CDR1 and CDR2 are SGHAT and FQNNGV.

The chain couples TRBV5-4 to TRBJ2-7; D not certain. CDR3 length equals 14 residues. The V gene's germline CDR1 is SGHNT and CDR2 YYREEE (reference sequence). Trimming stripped 0 bases from V and 2 bases from J, with 9 bases between. The CDR3 spells CASSLDGSPYEQYF. DNA of the CDR3: TGTGCCAGCAGCTTGGACGGTAGCCCCTACGAGCAGTACTTC.

The J gene is TRBJ2-1, the V gene TRBV21-1; the table's D call of TRBD2 was not tested on the DNA. TRBV21-1 is designated a pseudogene. The CDR3 is made up of 16 amino acids. The CDR3 loop is CASSKGTTYSYNEQFF. CDR3 in DNA: TGTGCCAGCAGCAAAGGGACTACCTACTCCTACAATGAGCAGTTCTTC.

The chain joins TRBV18 to TRBJ2-3; D may be TRBD2 (5 bases). CDR1 is KGHSH and CDR2 is LQKENI in the germline V gene. V lost 5 bases and J lost 6, with 18 bases in between. The CDR3 length is 15 residues. CDR3 amino acids: CASSEPGLGGDTQYF. As DNA, the CDR3 is TGTGCCAGCTCAGAACCCGGCTTAGGCGGGGATACGCAGTATTTT.

V and J are TRBV10-3 and TRBJ2-7; D is perhaps TRBD2 (5 bases). With 0 bases removed from V and 5 bases from J, the gap between germline ends came to 8 bases. The V gene's germline CDR1 is ENHRY and CDR2 SYGVKD. CDR3 size: 13 residues. Here the CDR3 reads CAISESGIHEQYF. CDR3 nucleotides: TGTGCCATCAGTGAGTCCGGGATCCACGAGCAGTACTTC.

The CDR3: CASSLVPSGSSKTQYF. DNA for the CDR3: TGCGCCAGCAGCTTGGTCCCTAGCGGGAGTTCTAAGACCCAGTACTTC. V gene TRBV5-1 combines with J gene TRBJ2-5; TRBD2 matches at 10 bases. The ends lost 0 bases at V and 6 bases at J; junction bases unmatched: 8. The CDR3 contains 16 residues. Germline CDR1 reads SGHRS; CDR2 reads YFSETQ.

J is TRBJ2-3 and V is TRBV7-9; the D gene is possibly TRBD1 (6 bases). This CDR3 has 15 amino acids. Trimming left V 3 bases short and J 5 bases short, with 15 bases between. The germline V gene encodes CDR1 SEHNR and CDR2 FQNEAQ (reference sequence). CDR3: CASSLGDNERDTQYF. CDR3 nucleotide sequence: TGTGCCAGCAGCTTGGGGGACAACGAGAGAGATACGCAGTATTTT.

The sample holds one count of this clone. The rearrangement joins TRBV2 to TRBJ2-2; D is ambiguous. The CDR3 consists of 14 residues. The germline CDR1 and CDR2 sequences are SNHLY and FYNNEI. The V end was cut by 8 bases, the J end by 3 bases, with 13 bases between. The CDR3 region is CASLGDVDTGELFF. CDR3 nucleotide sequence: TGTGCCAGCCTTGGGGATGTGGACACCGGGGAGCTGTTTTTT.

Regarding this clone: The same CDR3 arises from other DNA sequences in this sample as well. J is TRBJ2-1 and V is TRBV7-3; 14 positions agree with TRBD2. Trimming cost V 5 bases and J 6 bases; bases outside gene matches: 3. This CDR3 has 15 amino acids. CDR1 is SGHTA and CDR2 is FQGTGA in the germline V gene. The CDR3 is CASSPGLAGVNEQFF. CDR3 bases: TGTGCCAGCAGCCCGGGACTAGCGGGAGTCAATGAGCAGTTCTTC.

The chain employs TRBV27 and TRBJ2-7; D is uncertain. V was pared by 5 bases and J by 11 bases, with 22 bases between. The length of the CDR3 is 14 residues. The V gene's germline CDR1 is MNHEY and CDR2 SMNVEV (reference sequence). The DNA of the CDR3 is TGTGCCAGCAGTCAAAAAGGACCCTACCGTGGCGAGTACTTC. Translation: CASSQKGPYRGEYF.

The chain has TRBV4-1 and TRBJ2-7; 7 bases are a match to TRBD2. This CDR3 contains 16 residues. The trim removed 2 bases at V and 1 base at J, leaving 8 bases unmatched. Per the germline V gene, CDR1 is MGHRA and CDR2 is YSYEKL. In DNA form, the CDR3 reads TGCGCCAGCAGCCAACAAGAGACTAGCTTTTCCTACGAGCAGTACTTC. It yields the protein CASSQQETSFSYEQYF.

J is TRBJ2-2 and V is TRBV27; 7 nucleotides align to TRBD1. The trim removed 5 bases at V and 1 base at J, leaving 4 bases unmatched. Germline CDR1 reads MNHEY; CDR2 reads SMNVEV (reference sequence). This CDR3 spans 15 amino acids. Written as DNA, the CDR3 is TGTGCCAGCAGTACCGGGACAGAGAACACCGGGGAGCTGTTTTTT. This gives the protein CASSTGTENTGELFF.

The chain employs TRBV15 and TRBJ1-2; TRBD1 agrees at 8 bases. V gave up 3 bases and J gave up 4 bases; unmatched junction bases: 4. Germline CDR1 is LNHNV and CDR2 is YYDKDF (reference sequence). The CDR3 has 14 amino acids. For the CDR3, the DNA is TGTGCCACCAGCAGGGCAGGGGGCGCCTATGGCTACACCTTC. Its translation: CATSRAGGAYGYTF.

The chain links TRBV7-8 to TRBJ2-3; D is unresolved. Germline values: CDR1 SGHVS, CDR2 FQNEAQ. V was trimmed by 2 bases and J by 0 bases, leaving 9 bases between them. This CDR3 spans 15 amino acids. The CDR3 loop reads CASSLLYASTDTQYF. The CDR3 coding sequence is TGTGCCAGCAGCTTATTATACGCTAGCACAGATACGCAGTATTTT.